This entry features one T cell receptor (beta chain) sequence. This sample is part of a study of blood T cell repertoires in COVID-19. Looking at the study overall: Researchers got acute and convalescent COVID-19 samples from the United States, Italy and Spain.

Using immunoSEQ multiplex PCR, the repertoire was profiled, and TCRdb retains in-frame clones only, with some absent. The sample lists 85,000 to 100,000 clones; about 70% were seen once. Germline V gene sequence: CDR1 SGHAT, CDR2 FQNNGV. V dropped 7 bases and J dropped 7 bases, with 13 bases sitting between them. There are 12 residues in the CDR3. The origin of this receptor is a woman aged 55 to 70 in a cohort sampled during active or convalescent COVID-19. Sequencing was performed on peripheral blood. The rearrangement links TRBV11-2 to TRBJ1-1; D is possibly TRBD1 (5 bases). CDR3 DNA: TGTGCCAGCAATGGAGGGGTTATTGAAGCTTTCTTT. It encodes CASNGGVIEAFF.